Below are 31 T cell receptor beta chains sequenced from a single sample in a study of early T cells in non-severe SARS-CoV-2 infection. From the 5' RACE reads, TCRdb called clonotypes with MiXCR, one entry per CDR3 protein. In the table there are more than 50,000 distinct CDR3 sequences, 13% of which are singletons. The sequencing used whole blood, collected at baseline. All receptors derive from an adult who was a healthcare worker with PCR-confirmed SARS-CoV-2 infection or an uninfected control (not recorded which).

This clonotype was recorded at least ten times. The CDR3 reads CASSLRFYEQYF. The CDR3 DNA reads TGTGCCAGCAGTTTAAGGTTCTACGAGCAGTACTTC. The rearrangement joins TRBV28 to TRBJ2-7; D remains unclear. From germline, CDR1 is MDHEN and CDR2 SYDVKM. This CDR3 is built from 12 residues. Between the trimmed V and J ends, which lost 2 bases and 3 bases, there was a span of 5 bases.

As for this clonotype: The junction departs from germline at one end; a sequencing error may be responsible. The J gene is TRBJ2-5, the V gene TRBV11-3; D possibly corresponds to TRBD1 (6 bases). CDR1 SGHNT and CDR2 YENEEA come from the germline V gene. The CDR3 is 14 amino acids. The CDR3 protein is CASSSADSQESQYF. The CDR3, as DNA: TGTGCCAGCAGCTCGGCGGACAGTCAAGAGTCCCAGTACTTC. Full variable domain (remainder filled in from reference TRBV11-3 and TRBJ2-5): EAGVVQSPRYKIIEKKQPVAFWCNPISGHNTLYWYLQNLGQGPELLIRYENEEAVDDSQLPKDRFSAERLKGVDSTLKIQPAELGDSAVYLCASSSADSQESQYFGPGTRLLVL.

This clonotype was found a few times. This chain joins TRBV20-1 and TRBJ2-7; D is possibly TRBD1 (5 bases). Germline-derived CDR1 and CDR2 are DFQATT and SNEGSKA (reference sequence). Trimming pared 0 bases from V and 2 bases from J, leaving 14 bases between. This CDR3 has 15 amino acids. Here the CDR3 DNA reads TGCAGTGCTAGAGATGCTTACAGGTTTACCTACGAGCAGTACTTC. Protein: CSARDAYRFTYEQYF.

This clonotype was found many times. The chain carries TRBV4-2 and TRBJ2-3; possible D gene TRBD1, 7 bases. Trimming cost V 4 bases and J 3 bases, with 20 bases left between them. Per germline, CDR1 LGHNA and CDR2 YNFKEQ. This CDR3 is built from 17 residues. The CDR3 here is CASSLRGEHSVTDTQYF. As DNA, the CDR3 is TGTGCCAGCAGCCTCAGGGGGGAGCACTCCGTAACAGATACGCAGTATTTT.

This clonotype was detected a few times. The V and J genes are TRBV12-5 and TRBJ2-3; 11 positions match TRBD2. The germline V gene encodes CDR1 LGHNT and CDR2 FRNRAP. The trim removed 4 bases at V and 2 bases at J, leaving 5 bases unmatched. The CDR3 covers 16 residues. The CDR3 loop is CASGSGLAGPTDTQYF. The CDR3 DNA reads TGTGCTAGTGGTTCCGGACTAGCGGGCCCCACAGATACGCAGTATTTT. Supplemented by reference TRBV12-5 and TRBJ2-3, the full variable domain reads DARVTQTPRHKVTEMGQEVTMRCQPILGHNTVFWYRQTMMQGLELLAYFRNRAPLDDSGMPKDRFSAEMPDATLATLKIQPSEPRDSAVYFCASGSGLAGPTDTQYFGPGTRLTVL.

This clonotype came up many times. DNA for the CDR3: TGTGCCAGCCTCCGGGACGGAACTTACGAGCAGTACTTC. It encodes CASLRDGTYEQYF. This rearrangement joins TRBV2 to TRBJ2-7; D is possibly TRBD1 or TRBD2 (5 bases each). Trimming removed 8 bases at V and 4 bases at J, with 15 bases between. Germline V gene sequence: CDR1 SNHLY, CDR2 FYNNEI. The CDR3 is 13 residues long.

This clonotype was counted many times. The chain has TRBV20-1 and TRBJ1-5; D unclear. Germline CDR1 reads DFQATT; CDR2 reads SNEGSKA (reference sequence). Trimming removed 1 base from V and 4 bases from J, with 8 bases in between. The CDR3 is 13 residues long. Here the CDR3 DNA reads TGCAGTGCTAGAGTTCTGGCTAATCAGCCCCAGCATTTT. This gives the protein CSARVLANQPQHF.

This clonotype occurred many times. The V and J genes are TRBV4-1 and TRBJ1-2, with D perhaps matching TRBD1 (5 bases). CDR3 length: 14 amino acids. Germline V gene lookup returns CDR1 MGHRA and CDR2 YSYEKL. V lost 5 bases to trimming and J lost 1 base, with 11 bases between them. The CDR3 loop reads CASSGGALNYGYTF. DNA of the CDR3: TGCGCCAGCAGCGGCGGGGCCCTTAACTATGGCTACACCTTC.

This clonotype has more than one count but fewer than ten. The J gene is TRBJ2-5, the V gene TRBV2; D uncertain. Looked up from germline, CDR1 is SNHLY and CDR2 is FYNNEI. V was shortened by 1 base and J by 1 base, with 16 bases between the two germline ends. The length of the CDR3 is 17 residues. CDR3 sequence reads: CASSEGTTVYPQETQYF. CDR3 in DNA: TGTGCCAGCAGTGAAGGGACCACCGTATACCCCCAAGAGACCCAGTACTTC.

This clonotype occurred a few times. This chain's CDR3 is CASSLFGPSYEQYF. Written as DNA, the CDR3 is TGTGCCAGCAGTTTATTTGGCCCTTCCTACGAGCAGTACTTC. V gene TRBV27 combines with J gene TRBJ2-7; D unresolved. With 1 base removed from V and 1 base from J, the gap between germline ends came to 8 bases. CDR1 MNHEY and CDR2 SMNVEV come from the germline V gene (reference sequence). This CDR3 region has 14 residues.

This clonotype was counted a few times. The chain is built from TRBV6-6 and TRBJ2-4, with D perhaps being TRBD1 or TRBD2 (5 bases each). The ends were cut back, 6 bases at V and 6 bases at J, with 15 bases in the middle. Germline V gene data show CDR1 as MNHNY and CDR2 as SVGAGI (reference sequence). The CDR3 is made up of 14 amino acids. CDR3 DNA: TGTGCCAGCAGCCGTACCGGGACCTCAAACATTCAGTACTTC. Translating gives CASSRTGTSNIQYF.

The V and J genes are TRBV10-2 and TRBJ1-5; D possibly corresponds to TRBD1 (5 bases). CDR1 and CDR2 from the germline V gene are WSHSY and SAAADI. V was trimmed by 5 bases and J by 3 bases, leaving 14 bases between them. The CDR3 has 15 amino acids. CDR3 bases: TGCGCCAGCAGTATAAACCAACAGGCCAATCAGCCCCAGCATTTT. Encoded protein: CASSINQQANQPQHF.

The J gene is TRBJ2-2, the V gene TRBV2, with a tentative D call TRBD2 (6 bases). V was cut by 6 bases and J by 5 bases, with 16 bases left in between. This CDR3 region has 15 residues. CDR1 SNHLY and CDR2 FYNNEI come from the germline V gene. This CDR3 reads CASRGVAVGTGELFF. As DNA, the CDR3 is TGTGCCAGCAGAGGGGTAGCGGTTGGGACCGGGGAGCTGTTTTTT.

This clonotype was detected many times. This chain uses TRBV24-1 with TRBJ1-1; D is possibly TRBD1 (6 bases). The germline V gene has CDR1 KGHDR and CDR2 SFDVKD. The CDR3 totals 11 residues. V lost 6 bases and J lost 8, with 9 bases in between. The CDR3 here is CATSSRGEAFF. The CDR3 DNA reads TGTGCCACCAGTTCGAGGGGGGAAGCTTTCTTT.

CDR3 nucleotides: TGTGCCAGCCACCGCCTAGCGGGGGCCGGGAACACCGGGGAGCTGTTTTTT. This sequence encodes CASHRLAGAGNTGELFF. V usage is TRBV6-6 and J usage is TRBJ2-2; 10 bases are shared with TRBD2. The CDR3 runs 17 residues. Germline V gene lookup returns CDR1 MNHNY and CDR2 SVGAGI (reference sequence). V was clipped by 8 bases and J by 1 base; unmatched bases: 10.

This clonotype has at least ten counts. The rearrangement uses TRBV24-1 and TRBJ2-2; unclear D gene. The CDR3 consists of 14 residues. Germline V lookup: CDR1 KGHDR, CDR2 SFDVKD. The ends were cut back, 7 bases at V and 0 bases at J, with 8 bases in the middle. CDR3 protein: CATRSAANTGELFF. The CDR3 DNA follows: TGTGCCACCAGGAGTGCAGCGAACACCGGGGAGCTGTTTTTT.

This clonotype has just a few counts. J is TRBJ2-7 and V is TRBV11-2; the D is unclear. CDR1 and CDR2 from the germline V gene are SGHAT and FQNNGV. V gave up 1 base and J gave up 1 base, with 5 bases separating them. The CDR3 is 13 residues long. The CDR3 DNA reads as TGTGCCAGCAGCTTAGGGCGTTCCTACGAGCAGTACTTC. This gives the protein CASSLGRSYEQYF.

This chain uses TRBV4-3 with TRBJ1-1; 7 nucleotides match TRBD1. Germline CDR1 and CDR2: LGHNA and YSLEER. V lost 3 bases to trimming and J lost 5 bases; unmatched junction nucleotides: 9. The CDR3 covers 15 residues. The CDR3 coding sequence is TGCGCCAGCAGCCATACAGGCAGGGGGTGGACTGAAGCTTTCTTT. Its translation is CASSHTGRGWTEAFF.

The sample holds a few counts of this clonotype. This chain's CDR3 is CASSLGSRNTEAFF. The CDR3 region has the DNA TGTGCCAGCAGCTTAGGTTCACGGAACACTGAAGCTTTCTTT. The J gene is TRBJ1-1, the V gene TRBV11-2; the D is unclear. Germline loops: CDR1 SGHAT, CDR2 FQNNGV. This CDR3 is built from 14 residues. Trimming removed 1 base at V and 1 base at J, with 7 bases between.

This chain links TRBV6-5 with TRBJ2-7; tentative D call: TRBD1 (6 bases). CDR3 size: 14 residues. The germline V gene has CDR1 MNHEY and CDR2 SVGAGI. V shed 6 bases and J shed 2 bases, with 14 bases lying between them. CDR3 sequence reads: CASRRTVTTYEQYF. In DNA, the CDR3 is TGTGCCAGCAGACGGACAGTCACGACCTACGAGCAGTACTTC.

V is TRBV19 and J is TRBJ2-1, with 14 bases identical to TRBD2. J gave up 6 bases and V 6 bases, and 4 bases lay outside the gene matches. Germline V gives CDR1 LNHDA, CDR2 SQIVND (reference sequence). The CDR3 is 15 amino acids. The CDR3 protein is CASSPGLAGGNEQFF. In nucleotides, the CDR3 is TGTGCCAGTAGCCCTGGACTAGCGGGAGGCAATGAGCAGTTCTTC.

The J gene is TRBJ1-5, the V gene TRBV4-3; the match to TRBD1 covers 9 bases. The germline CDR1 and CDR2 sequences are LGHNA and YSLEER. The CDR3 loop spans 14 amino acids. Germline trimming cut 6 bases from V and 4 bases from J; bases unmatched to any gene: 4. The CDR3 bases are TGCGCCAGCAGTGACGGACAGGGGAATCAGCCCCAGCATTTT. As protein: CASSDGQGNQPQHF.

This clonotype was counted at least ten times. The chain combines TRBV7-9 with TRBJ1-2; 7 bases align to TRBD1. The V gene end was trimmed by 5 bases and the J gene end by 3 bases; junction bases not matched to a gene: 9. Germline V gives CDR1 SEHNR, CDR2 FQNEAQ (reference sequence). This CDR3 has 15 amino acids. The CDR3 sequence: CASSPQGSIDYGYTF. The CDR3, as DNA: TGTGCCAGCAGCCCACAGGGGTCGATTGACTATGGCTACACCTTC.

CDR3 coding DNA: TGTGCCAGCAGACCCCCCGGGAGTTACGTATACGAGCAGTACTTC. It encodes CASRPPGSYVYEQYF. V gene TRBV28 combines with J gene TRBJ2-7, with D perhaps TRBD2 (6 bases). This CDR3 comprises 15 residues. Germline V CDR1 and CDR2: MDHEN, SYDVKM. Trimming took off 6 bases at V and 4 bases at J, with 19 bases between the two ends.

The gene calls are TRBV5-1 and TRBJ1-1, with D tentatively TRBD1 (5 bases). This CDR3 comprises 16 residues. Looked up from germline, CDR1 is SGHRS and CDR2 is YFSETQ. V was cut by 4 bases and J by 1 base, with 17 bases left in between. In DNA form, the CDR3 reads TGCGCCAGCAGCCTCCACTGGACGGGGCGGAACACTGAAGCTTTCTTT. It is translated as CASSLHWTGRNTEAFF.

This clonotype was seen a few times. This sequence joins TRBV11-3 and TRBJ2-2, with 8 bases that match TRBD2. There are 14 residues in the CDR3. Germline CDR1 SGHNT, CDR2 YENEEA. Germline trimming cut 2 bases from V and 7 bases from J; bases unmatched to any gene: 3. The CDR3 DNA is TGTGCCAGCAGCTTATGGCGGGAGGTCGGGGAGCTGTTTTTT. It translates to CASSLWREVGELFF.

The rearrangement links TRBV12-3 or TRBV12-4 to TRBJ1-1, with D perhaps TRBD1 (5 bases). Trimming took 4 bases from V and 1 from J, leaving 10 bases between them. This CDR3 is 14 amino acids long. CDR3 residues: CASSYGAANTEAFF. The CDR3 DNA sequence: TGTGCCAGCAGTTACGGGGCGGCGAACACTGAAGCTTTCTTT.

This clonotype was observed at least ten times. CDR3 sequence: CASSPGTQNTGELFF. CDR3 in DNA: TGTGCCAGCAGCCCCGGGACTCAGAACACCGGGGAGCTGTTTTTT. The chain couples TRBV5-4 to TRBJ2-2; a possible D gene is TRBD2 (6 bases). The CDR3 loop spans 15 amino acids. V gave up 4 bases and J gave up 1 base, with 11 bases separating them. The germline gives CDR1 SGHNT, CDR2 YYREEE (reference sequence).

This clonotype was found a few times. The chain joins TRBV10-2 to TRBJ2-5; TRBD1 matches at 7 bases. Trimming cost V 11 bases and J 2 bases; bases outside gene matches: 2. The CDR3 is made up of 11 amino acids. Germline assignment: CDR1 WSHSY and CDR2 SAAADI. The chain's CDR3 is CASRGQETQYF. CDR3 coding DNA: TGCGCCTCCAGGGGGCAAGAGACCCAGTACTTC.

The V call is TRBV20-1, the J call TRBJ2-1; D is possibly TRBD2 (6 bases). V lost 6 bases and J 2 bases, leaving 8 bases between the germline ends. The CDR3 runs 12 residues. The germline V gene has CDR1 DFQATT and CDR2 SNEGSKA (reference sequence). The CDR3 sequence is CSAREAYNEQFF. CDR3 nucleotide sequence: TGCAGTGCGCGGGAAGCCTACAATGAGCAGTTCTTC.

The chain recombines TRBV29-1 with TRBJ2-7, with TRBD2 matching 11 bases. There are 16 residues in the CDR3. Trimming took 3 bases from V and 3 from J; bases not matched to a gene: 10. Germline V gene lookup returns CDR1 SQVTM and CDR2 ANQGSEA. CDR3 amino acids: CSVERLAGGVFYEQYF. In DNA, the CDR3 is TGCAGCGTTGAGAGGCTAGCGGGGGGCGTTTTCTACGAGCAGTACTTC.